The 18 T cell receptor beta chains in this list originate from one sample, sequenced in a study of OX40 agonist ivuxolimab in advanced cancers. Some clones are missing from TCRdb's copy, which holds only in-frame ones; the method was immunoSEQ multiplex PCR. Of approximately 90,000 clones listed, roughly nine tenths are singletons. This sample comprised CD4+ or CD8+ T cells sorted from blood, obtained in a trial of the OX40 agonist ivuxolimab. These receptors were collected from an adult with an advanced solid tumor such as melanoma, head and neck, liver or kidney cancer.

This clone was observed a handful of times. The CDR3 reads CASSPGPQRGRTDTQYF. DNA for the CDR3: TGTGCCAGCAGCCCCGGCCCCCAGCGGGGCCGCACAGATACGCAGTATTTT. The chain joins TRBV11-2 to TRBJ2-3, with 7 bases matching TRBD2. This CDR3 region has 17 residues. J gave up 1 base and V 5 bases, and 12 bases lay outside the gene matches. CDR1 SGHAT and CDR2 FQNNGV come from the germline V gene. Based on the CDR3 plus reference TRBV11-2 and TRBJ2-3, the full variable domain is EAGVAQSPRYKIIEKRQSVAFWCNPISGHATLYWYQQILGQGPKLLIQFQNNGVVDDSQLPKDRFSAERLKGVDSTLKIQPAKLEDSAVYLCASSPGPQRGRTDTQYFGPGTRLTVL.

This sequence joins TRBV20-1 and TRBJ2-1, with TRBD1 matching 7 bases. The CDR3 is made up of 10 amino acids. Germline-derived CDR1 and CDR2 are DFQATT and SNEGSKA (reference sequence). Trimming cost V 7 bases and J 15 bases; bases outside gene matches: 9. The CDR3 here is CSVRQGLGFF. The CDR3 region has the DNA TGCAGTGTCAGACAGGGTTTGGGGTTCTTC.

The rearrangement joins TRBV2 to TRBJ2-4; 13 bases are shared with TRBD2. CDR1 and CDR2 (germline): SNHLY, FYNNEI. The trim removed 6 bases at V and 9 bases at J, leaving 11 bases unmatched. The CDR3 runs to 16 residues. In DNA form, the CDR3 reads TGTGCCAGCAGAGCACTAGCGGGAGGGCCGGGGGGCATTCAGTACTTC. Translating it yields CASRALAGGPGGIQYF.

The chain carries TRBV5-1 and TRBJ2-7; TRBD1 is a possible D gene (5 bases). The CDR3 has 13 amino acids. Per the germline V gene, CDR1 is SGHRS and CDR2 is YFSETQ. V gave up 7 bases and J gave up 4 bases, with 15 bases separating them. CDR3: CASSQGLSYEQYF. CDR3 DNA: TGCGCCAGCTCTCAGGGTCTATCATACGAGCAGTACTTC. Complete variable domain (other parts from reference TRBV5-1 and TRBJ2-7): KAGVTQTPRYLIKTRGQQVTLSCSPISGHRSVSWYQQTPGQGLQFLFEYFSETQRNKGNFPGRFSGRQFSNSRSEMNVSTLELGDSALYLCASSQGLSYEQYFGPGTRLTVT.

V usage is TRBV10-3 and J usage is TRBJ2-5; 10 nucleotides agree with TRBD1. This CDR3 comprises 15 residues. Germline assignment: CDR1 ENHRY and CDR2 SYGVKD. V shed 0 bases and J 5 bases; nucleotides not matched to a gene: 3. The chain's CDR3 is CAISESTGGRETQYF. CDR3 sequence (DNA): TGTGCCATCAGTGAGTCGACAGGGGGCCGGGAGACCCAGTACTTC.

This clone was seen just once. The V call is TRBV6-5, the J call TRBJ1-4; TRBD1 might be the D (6 bases). The CDR3 has 16 amino acids. CDR1 and CDR2 from the germline V gene are MNHEY and SVGAGI. Trimming pared 4 bases from V and 8 bases from J, leaving 20 bases between. The CDR3 protein is CASSSLRAGDREKLFF. The CDR3 DNA sequence: TGTGCCAGCAGTTCGCTGAGAGCAGGGGATAGAGAAAAACTGTTTTTT.

V and J are TRBV6-5 and TRBJ2-1, with 12 nucleotides matching TRBD2. The CDR3 spans 15 residues. The V gene's germline CDR1 is MNHEY and CDR2 SVGAGI. The V segment lost 7 bases and the J segment 9 bases; nucleotides outside the gene matches: 10. CDR3 amino acids: CASTTPGLAGGEQFF. The CDR3 region has the DNA TGTGCCAGCACTACACCGGGACTAGCGGGTGGTGAGCAGTTCTTC.

This clone was counted once. This chain uses TRBV19 with TRBJ2-5, with 7 positions matching TRBD1. The germline V gene has CDR1 LNHDA and CDR2 SQIVND (reference sequence). This CDR3 has 13 residues. V shed 4 bases, J shed 4 bases, and the junction held 3 bases outside the gene matches. The CDR3 sequence is CASSRGGAETQYF. In DNA form, the CDR3 reads TGTGCCAGTAGTAGAGGGGGCGCAGAGACCCAGTACTTC.

This rearrangement joins TRBV7-9 to TRBJ2-7, with 8 bases aligning to TRBD1. With 7 bases clipped from V and 3 bases from J, the junction kept 8 bases outside the gene matches. Germline V lookup: CDR1 SEHNR, CDR2 FQNEAQ (reference sequence). The CDR3 sequence is 14 residues long. CDR3 nucleotide sequence: TGTGCCAGCAACCAGGGACAGGACTACTACGAGCAGTACTTC. It yields the protein CASNQGQDYYEQYF.

The chain has TRBV6-5 and TRBJ2-1; unclear D gene. V lost 8 bases, J lost 1 base, and 3 bases lay in between. In germline, CDR1 is MNHEY, CDR2 SVGAGI. The CDR3 has 11 residues. The CDR3 protein is CASGSYNEQFF. CDR3 coding DNA: TGTGCCAGCGGGTCCTACAATGAGCAGTTCTTC.

The V call is TRBV2, the J call TRBJ1-5, with unresolved D. This CDR3 comprises 14 residues. The V and J ends lost 4 bases and 0 bases respectively, with 7 bases between them. Germline CDR1 is SNHLY and CDR2 is FYNNEI. CDR3 DNA: TGTGCCAGCAGTGGCCAGTATAGCAATCAGCCCCAGCATTTT. This encodes CASSGQYSNQPQHF.

V usage is TRBV6-1 and J usage is TRBJ1-3; D perhaps matches TRBD1 (6 bases). The CDR3 sequence is 15 residues long. Germline values: CDR1 MNHNS, CDR2 SASEGT. The germline V and J ends were trimmed by 1 base and 8 bases, with 15 bases remaining between them. The CDR3 DNA sequence: TGTGCCAGCAGTGAAGGCTCGGGGGGCCAGGACACCATATATTTT. Residues: CASSEGSGGQDTIYF.

The V and J genes are TRBV15 and TRBJ1-4; D is possibly TRBD1 (5 bases). This CDR3 is 16 amino acids long. V was trimmed by 3 bases and J by 0 bases, leaving 11 bases between them. The V gene's germline CDR1 is LNHNV and CDR2 YYDKDF (reference sequence). The CDR3 sequence is CATSRVPGTTNEKLFF. The CDR3 DNA reads TGTGCCACCAGCAGGGTTCCAGGGACAACTAATGAAAAACTGTTTTTT.

The chain is built from TRBV27 and TRBJ2-1; a weak D match, TRBD2 (7 bases). Germline V gives CDR1 MNHEY, CDR2 SMNVEV (reference sequence). The V and J ends lost 5 bases and 2 bases respectively, with 10 bases between them. This CDR3 is built from 14 residues. CDR3 bases: TGTGCCAGCAGTCCGGGGGGCCCCTACAATGAGCAGTTCTTC. It codes for CASSPGGPYNEQFF.

The chain recombines TRBV7-9 with TRBJ1-3, with a weak D call TRBD1 (5 bases). V shed 5 bases and J shed 4 bases, with 9 bases lying between them. This CDR3 comprises 13 residues. Germline V gene sequence: CDR1 SEHNR, CDR2 FQNEAQ (reference sequence). CDR3 loop: CASSPTGGNTIYF. The CDR3, as DNA: TGTGCCAGCAGCCCCACAGGAGGAAACACCATATATTTT.

V is TRBV28 and J is TRBJ1-2; D is perhaps TRBD1 (5 bases). CDR3 size: 15 residues. The germline gives CDR1 MDHEN, CDR2 SYDVKM. Trimming removed 4 bases from V and 4 bases from J, with 16 bases in between. The CDR3 sequence is CASSSVGGSSYGYTF. In nucleotides, the CDR3 is TGTGCCAGCAGTTCGGTCGGGGGGTCCAGCTATGGCTACACCTTC.

V gene TRBV19 combines with J gene TRBJ1-4, with D hard to call. CDR3 length equals 13 residues. Trimming removed 10 bases from V and 0 bases from J, with 9 bases in between. Germline assignment: CDR1 LNHDA and CDR2 SQIVND (reference sequence). This chain's CDR3 is CATSLATNEKLFF. CDR3 sequence (DNA): TGTGCCACCTCTCTTGCAACTAATGAAAAACTGTTTTTT.

The gene calls are TRBV5-1 and TRBJ2-1; perhaps TRBD2 as D (7 bases). V was clipped by 0 bases and J by 1 base, with 11 bases between them. Germline V gene lookup returns CDR1 SGHRS and CDR2 YFSETQ. CDR3 length: 16 residues. The CDR3 is CASSLVGGRSYNEQFF. The CDR3 nucleotides read TGCGCCAGCAGCTTGGTCGGGGGGCGTTCCTACAATGAGCAGTTCTTC.